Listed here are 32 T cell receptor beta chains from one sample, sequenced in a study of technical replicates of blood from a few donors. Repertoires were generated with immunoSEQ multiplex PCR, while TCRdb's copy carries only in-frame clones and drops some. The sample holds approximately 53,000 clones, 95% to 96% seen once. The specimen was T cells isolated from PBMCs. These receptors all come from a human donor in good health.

Written as DNA, the CDR3 is TGTGCCAGCTCTAATAGCCGATCTTACGAGCAGTACTTC. Amino acid sequence: CASSNSRSYEQYF. The chain has TRBV27 and TRBJ2-7; no firm D call. V was pared by 8 bases and J by 4 bases, with 15 bases between. CDR3 length: 13 amino acids. Germline V gene sequence: CDR1 MNHEY, CDR2 SMNVEV (reference sequence).

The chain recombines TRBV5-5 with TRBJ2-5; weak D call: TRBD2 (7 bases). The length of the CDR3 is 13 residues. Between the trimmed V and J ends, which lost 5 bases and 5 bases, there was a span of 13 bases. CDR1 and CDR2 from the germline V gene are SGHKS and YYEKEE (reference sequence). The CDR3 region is CASSGGGWETQYF. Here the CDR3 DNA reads TGTGCCAGCAGTGGGGGGGGCTGGGAGACCCAGTACTTC.

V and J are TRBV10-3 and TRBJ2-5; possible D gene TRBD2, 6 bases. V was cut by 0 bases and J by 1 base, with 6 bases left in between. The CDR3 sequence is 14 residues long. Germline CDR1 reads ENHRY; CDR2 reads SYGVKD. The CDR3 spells CAISESGSQETQYF. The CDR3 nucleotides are TGTGCCATCAGTGAGTCCGGGAGCCAAGAGACCCAGTACTTC.

This CDR3 reads CAWSGEPLGSYNEQFF. The DNA for the CDR3 is TGTGCCTGGAGTGGGGAGCCCTTAGGGTCCTACAATGAGCAGTTCTTC. This chain uses TRBV30 with TRBJ2-1, with a tentative D call TRBD2 (5 bases). The CDR3 contains 16 residues. Germline CDR1 is GTSNPN and CDR2 is SVGIG (reference sequence). With 1 base removed from V and 1 base from J, the gap between germline ends came to 14 bases.

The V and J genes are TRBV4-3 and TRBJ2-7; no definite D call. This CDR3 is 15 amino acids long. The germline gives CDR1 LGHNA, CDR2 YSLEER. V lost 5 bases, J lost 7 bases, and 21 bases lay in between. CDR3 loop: CASSFRLVDLMEQYF. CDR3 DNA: TGCGCCAGCAGCTTCCGACTCGTCGATCTTATGGAGCAGTACTTC.

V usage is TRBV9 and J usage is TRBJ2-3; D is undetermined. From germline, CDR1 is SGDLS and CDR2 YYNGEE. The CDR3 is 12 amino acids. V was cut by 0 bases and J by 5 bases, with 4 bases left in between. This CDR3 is CASSVALDTQYF. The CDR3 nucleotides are TGTGCCAGCAGCGTAGCTTTAGATACGCAGTATTTT.

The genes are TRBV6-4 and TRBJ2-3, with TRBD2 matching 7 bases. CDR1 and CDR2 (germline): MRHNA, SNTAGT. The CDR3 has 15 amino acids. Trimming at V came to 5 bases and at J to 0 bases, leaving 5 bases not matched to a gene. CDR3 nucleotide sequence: TGTGCCAGCAGTCCCCTAGCGGCTAGCACAGATACGCAGTATTTT. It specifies CASSPLAASTDTQYF.

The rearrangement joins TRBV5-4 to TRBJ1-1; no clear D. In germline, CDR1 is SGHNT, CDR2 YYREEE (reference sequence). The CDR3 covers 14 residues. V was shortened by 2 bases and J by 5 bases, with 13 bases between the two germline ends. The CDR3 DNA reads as TGTGCCAGCAGCTTCACTGAGGAGTGGACTGAAGCTTTCTTT. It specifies CASSFTEEWTEAFF.

DNA for the CDR3: TGTGCCAGCAGTTTAATGGGCTCTGAGACCCAGTACTTC. This gives the protein CASSLMGSETQYF. The chain carries TRBV27 and TRBJ2-5; D gene ambiguous. The ends were cut back, 2 bases at V and 5 bases at J, with 9 bases in the middle. Germline V gene sequence: CDR1 MNHEY, CDR2 SMNVEV (reference sequence). The CDR3 is 13 amino acids.

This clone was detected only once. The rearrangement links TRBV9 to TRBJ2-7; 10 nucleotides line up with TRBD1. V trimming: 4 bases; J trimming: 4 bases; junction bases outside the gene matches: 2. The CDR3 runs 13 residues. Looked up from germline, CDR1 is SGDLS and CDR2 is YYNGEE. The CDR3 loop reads CASSPGQGYEQYF. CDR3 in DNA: TGTGCCAGCAGCCCGGGACAGGGGTACGAGCAGTACTTC. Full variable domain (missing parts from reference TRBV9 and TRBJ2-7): DSGVTQTPKHLITATGQRVTLRCSPRSGDLSVYWYQQSLDQGLQFLIQYYNGEERAKGNILERFSAQQFPDLHSELNLSSLELGDSALYFCASSPGQGYEQYFGPGTRLTVT.

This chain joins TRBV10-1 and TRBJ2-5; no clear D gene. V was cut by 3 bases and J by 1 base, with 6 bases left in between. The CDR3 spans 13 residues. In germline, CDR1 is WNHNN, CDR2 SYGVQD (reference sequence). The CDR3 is CASSESSQETQYF. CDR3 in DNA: TGCGCCAGCAGTGAATCCAGCCAAGAGACCCAGTACTTC.

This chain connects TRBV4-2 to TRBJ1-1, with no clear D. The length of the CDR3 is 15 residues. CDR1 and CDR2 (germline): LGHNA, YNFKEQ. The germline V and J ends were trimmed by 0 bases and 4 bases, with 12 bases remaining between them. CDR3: CASSQDGGPPTEAFF. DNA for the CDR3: TGTGCCAGCAGCCAAGATGGCGGGCCCCCCACTGAAGCTTTCTTT.

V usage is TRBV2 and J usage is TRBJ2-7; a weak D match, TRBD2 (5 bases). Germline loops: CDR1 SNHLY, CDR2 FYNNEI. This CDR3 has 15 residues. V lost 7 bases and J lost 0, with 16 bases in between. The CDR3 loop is CASKMNSDISYEQYF. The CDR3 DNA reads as TGTGCCAGCAAAATGAATAGCGACATCTCCTACGAGCAGTACTTC.

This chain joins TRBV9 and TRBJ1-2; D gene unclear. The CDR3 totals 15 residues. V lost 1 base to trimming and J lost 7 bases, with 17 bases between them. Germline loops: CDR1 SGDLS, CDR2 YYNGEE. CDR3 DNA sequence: TGTGCCAGCAGCGTAAGCGTGGGTCTCGGCACTGGCTACACCTTC. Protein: CASSVSVGLGTGYTF.

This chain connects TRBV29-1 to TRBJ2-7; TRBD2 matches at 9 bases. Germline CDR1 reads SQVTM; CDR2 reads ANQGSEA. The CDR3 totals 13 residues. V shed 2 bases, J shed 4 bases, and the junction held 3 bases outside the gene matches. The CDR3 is CSVELAGKYEQYF. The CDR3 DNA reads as TGCAGCGTTGAACTAGCGGGAAAGTACGAGCAGTACTTC.

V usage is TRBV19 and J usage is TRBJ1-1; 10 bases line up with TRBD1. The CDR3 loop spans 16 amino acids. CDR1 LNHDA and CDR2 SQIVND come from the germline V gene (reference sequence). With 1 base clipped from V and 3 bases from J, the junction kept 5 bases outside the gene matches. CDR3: CASSIGQGALYTEAFF. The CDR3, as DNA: TGTGCCAGTAGTATAGGACAGGGGGCATTATACACTGAAGCTTTCTTT.

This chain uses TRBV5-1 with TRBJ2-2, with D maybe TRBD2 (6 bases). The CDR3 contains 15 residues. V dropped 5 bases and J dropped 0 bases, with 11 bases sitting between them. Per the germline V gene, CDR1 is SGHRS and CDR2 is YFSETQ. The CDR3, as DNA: TGCGCCAGCAGGGGAGGACGTTCGAACACCGGGGAGCTGTTTTTT. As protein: CASRGGRSNTGELFF.

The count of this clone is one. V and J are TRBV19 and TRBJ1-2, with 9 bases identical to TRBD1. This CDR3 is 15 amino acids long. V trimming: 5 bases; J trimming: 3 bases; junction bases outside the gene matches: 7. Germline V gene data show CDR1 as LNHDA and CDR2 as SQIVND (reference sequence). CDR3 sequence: CASSGWDRADYGYTF. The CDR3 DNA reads TGTGCCAGTAGTGGGTGGGACAGGGCTGACTATGGCTACACCTTC.

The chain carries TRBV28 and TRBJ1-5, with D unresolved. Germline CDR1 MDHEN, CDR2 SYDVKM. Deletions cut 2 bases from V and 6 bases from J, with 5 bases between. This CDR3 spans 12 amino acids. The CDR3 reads CASSLVAQPQHF. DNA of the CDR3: TGTGCCAGCAGTTTAGTAGCTCAGCCCCAGCATTTT.

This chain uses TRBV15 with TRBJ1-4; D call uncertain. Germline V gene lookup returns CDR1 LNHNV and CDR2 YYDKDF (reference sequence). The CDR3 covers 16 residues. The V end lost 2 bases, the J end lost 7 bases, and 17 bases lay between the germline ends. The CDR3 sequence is CATSRPRPLGSEKLFF. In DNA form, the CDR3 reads TGTGCCACCAGCAGACCCCGACCTCTTGGGAGTGAAAAACTGTTTTTT.

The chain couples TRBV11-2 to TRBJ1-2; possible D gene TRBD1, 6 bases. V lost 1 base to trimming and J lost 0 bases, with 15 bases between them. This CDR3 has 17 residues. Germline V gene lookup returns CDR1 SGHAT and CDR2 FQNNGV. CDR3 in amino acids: CASSLVRLDSPNYGYTF. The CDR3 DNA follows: TGTGCCAGCAGCTTAGTCCGTCTGGACAGCCCTAACTATGGCTACACCTTC.

In nucleotides, the CDR3 is TGCGCCAGCAGCAGGGACAGGGAGGCCTCTGGGGCCAACGTCCTGACTTTC. It encodes CASSRDREASGANVLTF. V gene TRBV5-1 combines with J gene TRBJ2-6; TRBD1 matches 9 bases. Trimming took 4 bases from V and 0 from J; bases not matched to a gene: 5. Per the germline V gene, CDR1 is SGHRS and CDR2 is YFSETQ. The CDR3 runs 17 residues.

The CDR3 here is CASSPGMGAYGYTF. CDR3 coding DNA: TGTGCCAGCAGCCCTGGAATGGGGGCCTATGGCTACACCTTC. This chain links TRBV5-4 with TRBJ1-2; D may be TRBD1 (6 bases). The CDR3 covers 14 residues. V lost 4 bases, J lost 4 bases, and 14 bases lay in between. Germline CDR1 is SGHNT and CDR2 is YYREEE (reference sequence).

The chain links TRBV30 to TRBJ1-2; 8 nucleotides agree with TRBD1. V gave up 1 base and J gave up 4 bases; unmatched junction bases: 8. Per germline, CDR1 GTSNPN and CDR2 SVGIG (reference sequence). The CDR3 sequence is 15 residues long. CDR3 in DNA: TGTGCCTGGAGTGGTTCTCCGGACAGGGTCTATGGCTACACCTTC. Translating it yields CAWSGSPDRVYGYTF.

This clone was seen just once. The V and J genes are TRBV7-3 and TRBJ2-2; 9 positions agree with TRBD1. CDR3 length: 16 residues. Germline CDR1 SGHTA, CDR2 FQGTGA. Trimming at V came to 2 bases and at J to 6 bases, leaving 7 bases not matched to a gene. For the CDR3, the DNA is TGTGCCAGCAGCTTACTGACAGGGGGAGAAGCCGGGGAGCTGTTTTTT. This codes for CASSLLTGGEAGELFF.

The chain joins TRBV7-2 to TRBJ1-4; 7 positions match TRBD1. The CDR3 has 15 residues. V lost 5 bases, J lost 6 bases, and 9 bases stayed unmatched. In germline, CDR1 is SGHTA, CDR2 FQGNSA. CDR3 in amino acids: CASSPGQALYEKLFF. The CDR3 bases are TGTGCCAGCAGCCCCGGACAGGCCTTATATGAAAAACTGTTTTTT.

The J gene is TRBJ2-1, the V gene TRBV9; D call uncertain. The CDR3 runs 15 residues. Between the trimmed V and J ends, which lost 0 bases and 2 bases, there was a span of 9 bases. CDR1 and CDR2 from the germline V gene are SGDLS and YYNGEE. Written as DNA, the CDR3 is TGTGCCAGCAGCGTAGCTGTGTCTACCTACAATGAGCAGTTCTTC. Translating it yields CASSVAVSTYNEQFF.

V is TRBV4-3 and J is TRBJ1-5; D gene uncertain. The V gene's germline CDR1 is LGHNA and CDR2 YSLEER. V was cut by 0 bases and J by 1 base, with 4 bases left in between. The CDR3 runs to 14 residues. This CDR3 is CASSQDISNQPQHF. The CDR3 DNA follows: TGCGCCAGCAGCCAAGACATCAGCAATCAGCCCCAGCATTTT.

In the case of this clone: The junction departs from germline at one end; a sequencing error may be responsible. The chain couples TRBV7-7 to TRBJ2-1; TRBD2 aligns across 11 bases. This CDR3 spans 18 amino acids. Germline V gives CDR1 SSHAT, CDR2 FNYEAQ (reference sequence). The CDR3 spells CASSLTPPGTSGGNEQFF. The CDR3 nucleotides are TGTGCTAGCAGCCTAACCCCGCCCGGGACTAGCGGAGGCAATGAGCAGTTCTTC.

The CDR3 DNA sequence: TGTGCCAGCAGTTTACCAGGGATCAATGAGCAGTTCTTC. Translating it yields CASSLPGINEQFF. The V and J genes are TRBV27 and TRBJ2-1; possibly TRBD1 for D (5 bases). Germline V lookup: CDR1 MNHEY, CDR2 SMNVEV (reference sequence). V lost 2 bases, J lost 6 bases, and 8 bases lay in between. CDR3 size: 13 residues.

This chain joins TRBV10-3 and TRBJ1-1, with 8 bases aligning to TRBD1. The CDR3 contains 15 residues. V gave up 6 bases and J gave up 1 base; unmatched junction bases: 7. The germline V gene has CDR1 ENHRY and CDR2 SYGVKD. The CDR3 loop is CAIREDRAANTEAFF. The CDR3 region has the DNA TGTGCCATCAGAGAGGACAGGGCCGCGAACACTGAAGCTTTCTTT.

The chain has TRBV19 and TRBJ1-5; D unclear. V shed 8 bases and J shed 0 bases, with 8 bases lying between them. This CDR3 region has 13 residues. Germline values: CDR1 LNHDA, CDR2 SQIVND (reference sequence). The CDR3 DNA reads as TGTGCCAGTTCTGTACTTAGCAATCAGCCCCAGCATTTT. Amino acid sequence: CASSVLSNQPQHF.